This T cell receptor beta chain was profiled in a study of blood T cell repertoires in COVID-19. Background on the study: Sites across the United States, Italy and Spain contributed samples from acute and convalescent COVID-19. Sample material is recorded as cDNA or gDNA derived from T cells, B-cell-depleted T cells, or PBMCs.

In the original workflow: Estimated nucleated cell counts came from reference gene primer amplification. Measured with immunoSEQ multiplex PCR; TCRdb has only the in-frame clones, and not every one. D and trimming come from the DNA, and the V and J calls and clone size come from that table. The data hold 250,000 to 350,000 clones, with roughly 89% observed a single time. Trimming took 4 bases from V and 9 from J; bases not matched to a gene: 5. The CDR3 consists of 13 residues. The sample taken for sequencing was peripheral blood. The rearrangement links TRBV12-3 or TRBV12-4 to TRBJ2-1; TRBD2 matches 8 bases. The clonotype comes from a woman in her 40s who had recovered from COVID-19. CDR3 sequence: CASSSGTSGEQFF. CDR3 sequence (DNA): TGTGCCAGCAGTTCAGGAACTAGCGGTGAGCAGTTCTTC.